This T cell receptor beta chain originates from a study of blood T cell repertoires in COVID-19. The CDR3 extends over 13 amino acids. Losses at the gene ends were 6 bases for V and 5 bases for J; bases not matched to a gene: 6. The assay was immunoSEQ multiplex PCR, and TCRdb's table has in-frame clones only and misses some. Of about 50,000 clones listed, 70% to 90% are singletons. The J gene is TRBJ2-7, the V gene TRBV12-3 or TRBV12-4; 8 bases align to TRBD1. Sequencing was carried out using peripheral blood. This TCR was recovered from a human donor in a cohort sampled during active COVID-19. The donor label of this sample is uncertain. This chain's CDR3 is CASRTTGDNEQYF. In DNA form, the CDR3 reads TGTGCCAGCAGAACGACAGGGGACAACGAGCAGTACTTC.